Sequencing of this TCR beta chain was carried out in a study of T cell responses to AZD1222 COVID-19 vaccine. As for this clone: Its antigen remains unknown.

Study-wide findings and caveats: White British ancestry dominated among donors, who included more females, and clonal diversity was possibly underestimated. Regions left unmutated in variants are reportedly the target of nearly half of spike-specific TCRs.

Profiled with immunoSEQ multiplex PCR; TCRdb holds only in-frame clones, not every one. Among over 95,000 clones listed, 84% were seen once. This sequence originates from an adult who received the AZD1222 COVID-19 vaccine. The sequences come from peripheral blood, collected 28 days after the second AZD1222 dose.

CDR3 DNA sequence: TGTGCCACCAGCCCTGGAATGGGGAGCAGGCGGGGGACCTTGAGGGAGCTGTTTTTT. This codes for CATSPGMGSRRGTLRELFF. The chain joins TRBV15 to TRBJ2-2, with 7 bases fitting TRBD2. There are 19 residues in the CDR3. V was pared by 5 bases and J by 9 bases, with 24 bases of the junction left unmatched. Germline loops: CDR1 LNHNV, CDR2 YYDKDF (reference sequence).